Following are 23 T cell receptor beta chains from one sample sequenced in a study of blood T cell repertoires in COVID-19. The assay was immunoSEQ multiplex PCR, and TCRdb's table has in-frame clones only and misses some. The sample contains 45,000 to 65,000 clones, about 76% of which appear only once. The sequencing input was peripheral blood. These TCRs come from a man in his 70s with active or convalescent COVID-19.

The chain has TRBV6-5 and TRBJ2-1; TRBD2 agrees at 8 bases. This CDR3 is 14 amino acids long. V was clipped by 5 bases and J by 4 bases; unmatched bases: 4. Germline V gene lookup returns CDR1 MNHEY and CDR2 SVGAGI. This CDR3 reads CASSRREGYNEQFF. DNA for the CDR3: TGTGCCAGCAGTCGTCGGGAGGGTTACAATGAGCAGTTCTTC.

This sequence joins TRBV19 and TRBJ2-2; 9 nucleotides line up with TRBD2. The CDR3 has 16 amino acids. The trim removed 6 bases at V and 2 bases at J, leaving 7 bases unmatched. CDR1 is LNHDA, CDR2 SQIVND, per germline (reference sequence). The CDR3 DNA follows: TGTGCCAGTAGCCCTAGCGGGACAAGAAACACCGGGGAGCTGTTTTTT. Translated: CASSPSGTRNTGELFF.

This chain connects TRBV21-1 to TRBJ2-7; the table gives TRBD1 as D, unverified against the DNA. TRBV21-1 is a documented pseudogene. The length of the CDR3 is 14 residues. The CDR3 coding sequence is TGTGCCAGCAGCAATACAAGACAGCCGAACGAGCAGTACTTC. Translating gives CASSNTRQPNEQYF.

V is TRBV6-5 and J is TRBJ2-1; 7 nucleotides align to TRBD1. Germline V gene data show CDR1 as MNHEY and CDR2 as SVGAGI. CDR3 length: 13 amino acids. Here the CDR3 DNA reads TGTGCGGTCGGGGCAGGGGGATACAATGAGCAGTTCTTC. It is translated as CAVGAGGYNEQFF.

This clone was seen only once. The rearrangement joins TRBV7-3 to TRBJ2-2; D may be TRBD2 (6 bases). The CDR3 spans 16 residues. The V and J ends lost 2 bases and 4 bases respectively, with 14 bases between them. Germline assignment: CDR1 SGHTA and CDR2 FQGTGA. CDR3 protein: CASSLGGRGVTGELFF. The CDR3 DNA reads as TGTGCCAGCAGCTTAGGAGGGCGGGGAGTCACCGGGGAGCTGTTTTTT. Full variable domain (outside the CDR3, taken from reference TRBV7-3 and TRBJ2-2): GAGVSQTPSNKVTEKGKYVELRCDPISGHTALYWYRQSLGQGPEFLIYFQGTGAADDSGLPNDRFFAVRPEGSVSTLKIQRTERGDSAVYLCASSLGGRGVTGELFFGEGSRLTVL.

The CDR3 reads CASSGQLMNTEAFF. In DNA form, the CDR3 reads TGCGCCAGCAGCGGACAGCTCATGAACACTGAAGCTTTCTTT. The rearrangement uses TRBV5-1 and TRBJ1-1; a possible D gene is TRBD1 (6 bases). This CDR3 region has 14 residues. CDR1 SGHRS and CDR2 YFSETQ come from the germline V gene. Trimming stripped 4 bases from V and 0 bases from J, with 10 bases between.

The rearrangement uses TRBV6-5 and TRBJ1-5, with D possibly being TRBD1 (6 bases). The germline V and J ends were trimmed by 6 bases and 2 bases, with 14 bases remaining between them. CDR3 length: 15 residues. Germline V gene sequence: CDR1 MNHEY, CDR2 SVGAGI. CDR3 region: CASSPTGNGNQPQHF. The CDR3, as DNA: TGTGCCAGCAGCCCCACAGGGAATGGCAATCAGCCCCAGCATTTT.

The chain employs TRBV5-6 and TRBJ2-2, with D maybe TRBD1 (5 bases). Trimming left V 0 bases short and J 1 base short, with 7 bases between. Germline CDR1 SGHDT, CDR2 YYEEEE. The CDR3 has 15 residues. CDR3 DNA: TGTGCCAGCAGCTTGGACAGGCAGAACACCGGGGAGCTGTTTTTT. Amino acid sequence: CASSLDRQNTGELFF.

The chain uses TRBV11-3 and TRBJ2-1; D unresolved. The CDR3 spans 15 residues. Germline V gene data show CDR1 as SGHNT and CDR2 as YENEEA. V gave up 4 bases and J gave up 0 bases, with 10 bases separating them. The DNA of the CDR3 is TGTGCCAGCAGCTCCCGACTTAGCTCCTACAATGAGCAGTTCTTC. It encodes CASSSRLSSYNEQFF.

The rearrangement uses TRBV28 and TRBJ1-5, with TRBD1 matching 10 bases. V dropped 6 bases and J dropped 5; count of bases not matched to a gene: 7. The length of the CDR3 is 15 residues. Germline CDR1 reads MDHEN; CDR2 reads SYDVKM. CDR3 protein: CASSLGTGVDQPQHF. The CDR3 nucleotides are TGTGCCAGCAGCCTAGGGACAGGGGTAGATCAGCCCCAGCATTTT. Supplemented by reference TRBV28 and TRBJ1-5, the full variable domain reads DVKVTQSSRYLVKRTGEKVFLECVQDMDHENMFWYRQDPGLGLRLIYFSYDVKMKEKGDIPEGYSVSREKKERFSLILESASTNQTSMYLCASSLGTGVDQPQHFGDGTRLSIL.

This chain links TRBV7-2 with TRBJ1-2, with 7 nucleotides matching TRBD1. CDR3 size: 15 residues. V lost 5 bases, J lost 8 bases, and 14 bases stayed unmatched. The germline CDR1 and CDR2 sequences are SGHTA and FQGNSA. CDR3 bases: TGTGCCAGCAGCCTCGCTTCCGGGACAGAGAACGGCTACACCTTC. Its protein is CASSLASGTENGYTF. Looking up the rest from reference TRBV7-2 and TRBJ1-2 gives the full variable domain: GAGVSQSPSNKVTEKGKDVELRCDPISGHTALYWYRQSLGQGLEFLIYFQGNSAPDKSGLPSDRFSAERTGGSVSTLTIQRTQQEDSAVYLCASSLASGTENGYTFGSGTRLTVV.

The chain is built from TRBV4-1 and TRBJ1-1; D not resolved. Trimming pared 4 bases from V and 1 base from J, leaving 10 bases between. The CDR3 length is 14 residues. Germline loops: CDR1 MGHRA, CDR2 YSYEKL. The CDR3 DNA follows: TGCGCCAGCAGCCCCGGACGGGGGAACACTGAAGCTTTCTTT. Encoded protein: CASSPGRGNTEAFF.

V usage is TRBV28 and J usage is TRBJ1-2; tentative D call: TRBD1 (6 bases). From germline, CDR1 is MDHEN and CDR2 SYDVKM. The CDR3 sequence is 16 residues long. With 5 bases removed from V and 10 bases from J, the gap between germline ends came to 26 bases. In DNA, the CDR3 is TGTGCCAGCAGTCCCGAGTCATTCGAGCCGGGACATTACTACACCTTC. Translating it yields CASSPESFEPGHYYTF.

The chain employs TRBV6-4 and TRBJ1-2, with 7 bases aligning to TRBD1. V shed 3 bases, J shed 2 bases, and the junction held 3 bases outside the gene matches. CDR3 length: 14 amino acids. In germline, CDR1 is MRHNA, CDR2 SNTAGT. The CDR3, as DNA: TGTGCCAGCAGTGAAGACAGGGCGAACTATGGCTACACCTTC. Its protein is CASSEDRANYGYTF.

The chain joins TRBV3-1 (or the pseudogene TRBV3-2) to TRBJ2-5; D not resolved. The CDR3 runs 12 residues. Germline-derived CDR1 and CDR2 are LGHDT and YNNKEL (reference sequence). The V and J ends lost 6 bases and 5 bases respectively, with 10 bases between them. CDR3 sequence: CASRAEAETQYF. The CDR3 DNA reads TGTGCCAGCAGGGCGGAAGCGGAGACCCAGTACTTC.

The CDR3: CASSPRDSLNTEAFF. CDR3 nucleotide sequence: TGTGCCAGCAGTCCACGGGACAGCTTGAACACTGAAGCTTTCTTT. This chain uses TRBV2 with TRBJ1-1, with 7 bases matching TRBD1. The CDR3 has 15 amino acids. Germline V CDR1 and CDR2: SNHLY, FYNNEI. Trimming cost V 5 bases and J 0 bases; bases outside gene matches: 6.

V and J are TRBV28 and TRBJ1-2, with a possible D match to TRBD1 (5 bases). Germline CDR1 MDHEN, CDR2 SYDVKM. The CDR3 is 9 amino acids. V was clipped by 8 bases and J by 13 bases, with 11 bases between them. The DNA of the CDR3 is TGTGCCAGCTGGCGACAGCTCACCTTC. It specifies CASWRQLTF.

This chain uses TRBV5-1 with TRBJ2-7; D might be TRBD1 (6 bases). There are 15 residues in the CDR3. In germline, CDR1 is SGHRS, CDR2 YFSETQ. Trimming cost V 7 bases and J 0 bases, with 17 bases left between them. The CDR3 DNA follows: TGCGCCAGCGCGTCCGGACAGAGCATCTCCTACGAGCAGTACTTC. It encodes CASASGQSISYEQYF.

The CDR3 DNA reads as TGTGCCAGCAGTTCTGGACAGGGGCGCAACACTGAAGCTTTCTTT. This gives the protein CASSSGQGRNTEAFF. The chain is built from TRBV6-5 and TRBJ1-1; 9 nucleotides line up with TRBD1. Germline trimming cut 4 bases from V and 2 bases from J; bases unmatched to any gene: 5. CDR1 is MNHEY, CDR2 SVGAGI, per germline. The CDR3 is 15 residues long.

The chain employs TRBV7-9 and TRBJ2-1; TRBD2 aligns across 9 bases. This CDR3 region has 16 residues. V dropped 1 base and J dropped 4; count of bases not matched to a gene: 5. Germline CDR1 reads SEHNR; CDR2 reads FQNEAQ (reference sequence). The CDR3 nucleotides read TGTGCCAGCAGCTTAGTAGGCGCGGGAGGGTACAATGAGCAGTTCTTC. Protein: CASSLVGAGGYNEQFF.

Comment on this clone: A much larger clone sits a single nucleotide away, making a read error possible. The chain combines TRBV5-6 with TRBJ2-7, with 7 nucleotides matching TRBD2. The CDR3 is made up of 15 amino acids. Germline values: CDR1 SGHDT, CDR2 YYEEEE. The CDR3 bases are TGTGCCCGCAGCCTGGGGGGGGAACCGTCCGACGAGCAGTACTTC. Translated, it gives CARSLGGEPSDEQYF.

The chain combines TRBV24-1 with TRBJ1-4, with 8 bases that match TRBD1. CDR3 size: 15 residues. Germline assignment: CDR1 KGHDR and CDR2 SFDVKD. After removal of 3 bases from V and 5 bases from J, the junction contained 4 bases not matched to a gene. CDR3 sequence reads: CATSDPGQGNEKLFF. The CDR3 DNA follows: TGTGCCACCAGTGATCCAGGACAGGGAAATGAAAAACTGTTTTTT.

The chain recombines TRBV18 with TRBJ1-3; tentatively, D is TRBD1 (6 bases). The CDR3 length is 15 residues. CDR1 is KGHSH and CDR2 is LQKENI in the germline V gene. The germline V and J ends were trimmed by 6 bases and 0 bases, with 12 bases remaining between them. The CDR3 DNA reads TGTGCCAGCTCCAGACAGGACTTCTCTGGAAACACCATATATTTT. Its translation is CASSRQDFSGNTIYF.